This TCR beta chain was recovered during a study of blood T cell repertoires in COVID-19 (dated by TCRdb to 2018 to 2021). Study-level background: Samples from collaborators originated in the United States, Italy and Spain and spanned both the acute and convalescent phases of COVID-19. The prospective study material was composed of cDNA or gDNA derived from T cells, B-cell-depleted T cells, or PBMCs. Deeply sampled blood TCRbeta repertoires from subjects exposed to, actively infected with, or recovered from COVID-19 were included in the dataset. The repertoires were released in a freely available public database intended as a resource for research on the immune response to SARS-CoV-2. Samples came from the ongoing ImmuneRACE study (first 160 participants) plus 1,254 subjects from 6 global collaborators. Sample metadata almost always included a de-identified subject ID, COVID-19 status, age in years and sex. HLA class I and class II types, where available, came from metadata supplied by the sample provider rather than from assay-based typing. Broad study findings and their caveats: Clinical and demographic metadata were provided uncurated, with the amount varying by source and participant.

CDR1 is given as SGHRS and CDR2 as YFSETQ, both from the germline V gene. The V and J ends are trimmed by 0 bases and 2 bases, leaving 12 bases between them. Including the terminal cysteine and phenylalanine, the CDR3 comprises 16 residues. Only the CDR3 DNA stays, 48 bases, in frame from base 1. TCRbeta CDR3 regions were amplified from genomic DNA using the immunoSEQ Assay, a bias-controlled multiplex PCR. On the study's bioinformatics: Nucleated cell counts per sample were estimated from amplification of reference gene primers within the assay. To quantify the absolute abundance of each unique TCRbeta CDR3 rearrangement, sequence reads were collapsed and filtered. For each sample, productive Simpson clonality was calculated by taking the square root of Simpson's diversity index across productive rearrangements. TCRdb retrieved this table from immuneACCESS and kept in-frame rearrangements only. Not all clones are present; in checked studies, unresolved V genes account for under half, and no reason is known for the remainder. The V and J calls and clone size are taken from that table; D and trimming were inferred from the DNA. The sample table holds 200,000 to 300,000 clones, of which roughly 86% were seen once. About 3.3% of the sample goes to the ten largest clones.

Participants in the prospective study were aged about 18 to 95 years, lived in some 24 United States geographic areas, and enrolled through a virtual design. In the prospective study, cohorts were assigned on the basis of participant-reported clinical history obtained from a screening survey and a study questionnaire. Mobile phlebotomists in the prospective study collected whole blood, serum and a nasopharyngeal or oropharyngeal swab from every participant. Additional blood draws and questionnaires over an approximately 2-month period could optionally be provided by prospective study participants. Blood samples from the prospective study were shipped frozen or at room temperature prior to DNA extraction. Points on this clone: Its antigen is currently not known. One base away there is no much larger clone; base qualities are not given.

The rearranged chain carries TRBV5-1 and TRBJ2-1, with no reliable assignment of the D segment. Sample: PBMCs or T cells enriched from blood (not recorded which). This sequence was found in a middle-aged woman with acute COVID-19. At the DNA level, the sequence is TGCGCCAGCAGCTTGGGAGGTTTATTGCCCTACAATGAGCAGTTCTTC. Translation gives CASSLGGLLPYNEQFF. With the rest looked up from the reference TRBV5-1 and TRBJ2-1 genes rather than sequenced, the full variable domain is KAGVTQTPRYLIKTRGQQVTLSCSPISGHRSVSWYQQTPGQGLQFLFEYFSETQRNKGNFPGRFSGRQFSNSRSEMNVSTLELGDSALYLCASSLGGLLPYNEQFFGPGTRLTVL.